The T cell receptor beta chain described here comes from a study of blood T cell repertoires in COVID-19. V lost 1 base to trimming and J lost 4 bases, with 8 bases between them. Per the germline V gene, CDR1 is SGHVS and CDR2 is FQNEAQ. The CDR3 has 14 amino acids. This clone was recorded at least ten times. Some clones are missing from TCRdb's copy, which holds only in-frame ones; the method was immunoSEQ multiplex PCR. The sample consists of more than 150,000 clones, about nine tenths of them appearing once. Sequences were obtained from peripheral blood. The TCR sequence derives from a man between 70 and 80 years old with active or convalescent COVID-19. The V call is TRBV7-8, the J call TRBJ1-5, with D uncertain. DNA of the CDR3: TGTGCCAGCAGCTTAGTCCCCGCGAATCAGCCCCAGCATTTT. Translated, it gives CASSLVPANQPQHF.